The next 28 T cell receptor beta chains were all read from a single sample in a study of human T cells and chemical hapten exposure. The time point: patch test 3, about 24 weeks after DPC sensitization. The sample's treatment: therapeutic diphenylcyclopropenone sensitization with weekly scalp DPC. TCRdb ran MiXCR on the RACE reads and lists one entry per CDR3 protein. Found here are about 84,000 distinct CDR3 sequences, 10% to 13% of them singletons; the top ten hold roughly 3.7%. The material sequenced was whole blood, taken in connection with sensitization to the hapten diphenylcyclopropenone (DPC). The receptors stem from a woman aged 45-65 years with alopecia areata. Some clones in this sample may be carry-over from other donors' samples.

This clonotype was seen more than once but under ten times. This chain links TRBV6-6 with TRBJ1-5, with D unresolved. V lost 9 bases to trimming and J lost 3 bases, with 18 bases between them. The CDR3 runs 15 residues. Germline V gives CDR1 MNHNY, CDR2 SVGAGI (reference sequence). CDR3 DNA sequence: TGTGCCAGTTCCCCTACAGAGGGAGACAATCAGCCCCAGCATTTT. It specifies CASSPTEGDNQPQHF.

The chain couples TRBV6-5 to TRBJ1-1, with D tentatively TRBD1 (5 bases). CDR1 and CDR2 (germline): MNHEY, SVGAGI. The CDR3 is made up of 12 amino acids. The V gene lost 8 bases and the J gene lost 4 bases, with 11 bases spanning the gap. The CDR3 DNA reads TGTGCCAGCGGAAAGGGGATCACTGAAGCTTTCTTT. Translation gives CASGKGITEAFF.

The genes are TRBV2 and TRBJ2-5; the match to TRBD1 covers 7 bases. The germline V gene encodes CDR1 SNHLY and CDR2 FYNNEI. This CDR3 region has 13 residues. With 4 bases clipped from V and 5 bases from J, the junction kept 4 bases outside the gene matches. CDR3 loop: CASSVEGGETQYF. The CDR3 nucleotides read TGTGCCAGCAGTGTCGAAGGGGGCGAGACCCAGTACTTC.

This clonotype has a count of ten or more. This sequence joins TRBV5-1 and TRBJ2-3, with a possible D match to TRBD2 (6 bases). The V end lost 4 bases, the J end lost 6 bases, and 15 bases lay between the germline ends. The CDR3 extends over 14 amino acids. CDR1 and CDR2 (germline): SGHRS, YFSETQ. The CDR3 DNA reads TGCGCCAGCAGCGGAGGGGAGCCGCAGGATACGCAGTATTTT. Residues: CASSGGEPQDTQYF.

The V and J genes are TRBV30 and TRBJ2-7, with 11 bases aligning to TRBD2. After removal of 3 bases from V and 2 bases from J, the junction contained 0 bases not matched to a gene. Germline values: CDR1 GTSNPN, CDR2 SVGIG (reference sequence). The CDR3 totals 13 residues. CDR3 region: CAWRTSGAYEQYF. DNA for the CDR3: TGTGCCTGGAGGACTAGCGGGGCCTACGAGCAGTACTTC.

This clonotype was seen a handful of times. V usage is TRBV7-2 and J usage is TRBJ2-1, with 7 bases aligning to TRBD2. The germline V gene has CDR1 SGHTA and CDR2 FQGNSA. The CDR3 has 15 residues. J lost 5 bases, V lost 1 base, and 5 bases had no gene match. The CDR3 protein is CASSLGAGEHNEQFF. DNA for the CDR3: TGTGCCAGCAGCTTAGGGGCGGGAGAGCACAATGAGCAGTTCTTC.

The rearrangement uses TRBV4-1 and TRBJ1-6, with D perhaps TRBD1 (6 bases). The germline V gene encodes CDR1 MGHRA and CDR2 YSYEKL. V lost 3 bases and J 0 bases, leaving 15 bases between the germline ends. The CDR3 has 18 amino acids. The CDR3 is CASSQEDRRLSYNSPLHF. In nucleotides, the CDR3 is TGCGCCAGCAGCCAGGAGGACAGACGCCTCTCCTATAATTCACCCCTCCACTTT.

This clonotype was seen at least ten times. The J gene is TRBJ1-6, the V gene TRBV7-2, with D uncertain. This CDR3 region has 14 residues. Germline V CDR1 and CDR2: SGHTA, FQGNSA. V shed 1 base and J shed 7 bases, with 8 bases lying between them. Here the CDR3 DNA reads TGTGCCAGCAGCTTAGGTCCGGGGAATTCACCCCTCCACTTT. This sequence encodes CASSLGPGNSPLHF.

The V and J genes are TRBV3-1 and TRBJ2-1; 10 nucleotides agree with TRBD2. V shed 2 bases, J shed 4 bases, and the junction held 5 bases outside the gene matches. CDR3 length: 16 amino acids. Germline CDR1 reads LGHDT; CDR2 reads YNNKEL (reference sequence). The CDR3 sequence: CASSQFDSGRYNEQFF. The CDR3 DNA sequence: TGTGCCAGCAGCCAATTCGATAGCGGGAGGTACAATGAGCAGTTCTTC.

This clonotype was recorded many times. CDR3 amino acids: CASSQGVTQPAGNEQFF. The CDR3 DNA reads TGCGCCAGCAGCCAAGGAGTAACCCAGCCTGCCGGCAATGAGCAGTTCTTC. The J gene is TRBJ2-1, the V gene TRBV4-1, with D unresolved. Germline CDR1 MGHRA, CDR2 YSYEKL. V dropped 1 base and J dropped 6 bases, with 19 bases sitting between them. The CDR3 consists of 17 residues.

This clonotype showed up many times. V is TRBV28 and J is TRBJ1-4; no definite D call. Germline V gene data show CDR1 as MDHEN and CDR2 as SYDVKM. CDR3 length: 13 amino acids. V dropped 7 bases and J dropped 0 bases, with 6 bases sitting between them. The CDR3 DNA reads as TGTGCCAGCAACCGTGCAACTAATGAAAAACTGTTTTTT. Its protein is CASNRATNEKLFF.

This clonotype was seen ten or more times. V gene TRBV30 combines with J gene TRBJ2-3; TRBD2 might be the D (5 bases). Trimming took off 1 base at V and 6 bases at J, with 8 bases between the two ends. CDR3 size: 12 residues. Germline values: CDR1 GTSNPN, CDR2 SVGIG (reference sequence). This CDR3 is CAWSGGEDTQYF. For the CDR3, the DNA is TGTGCCTGGAGTGGGGGAGAGGATACGCAGTATTTT.

Remarks on this clonotype: This may be a read error: a much more frequent sequence differs by one nucleotide. The chain is built from TRBV7-6 and TRBJ2-5, with 9 bases identical to TRBD1. V gave up 5 bases and J gave up 4 bases; unmatched junction bases: 11. This CDR3 has 16 residues. Germline V gene data show CDR1 as SGHVS and CDR2 as FNYEAQ. CDR3 in amino acids: CASSIDAQGALETQYF. The CDR3 region has the DNA TGTGCCAGCAGCATAGACGCACAGGGGGCCCTAGAGACCCAGTACTTC.

This clonotype was counted at least ten times. V gene TRBV29-1 combines with J gene TRBJ2-1; D remains ambiguous. Trimming cost V 8 bases and J 10 bases, with 12 bases left between them. This CDR3 has 10 residues. Germline V lookup: CDR1 SQVTM, CDR2 ANQGSEA. This chain's CDR3 is CSFRIREQFF. As DNA, the CDR3 is TGCAGCTTCCGAATTCGGGAGCAGTTCTTC.

The sample holds many counts of this clonotype. The chain employs TRBV12-3 or TRBV12-4 and TRBJ2-7; D is unresolved. The CDR3 extends over 11 amino acids. V gave up 5 bases and J gave up 3 bases, with 5 bases separating them. CDR3 sequence: CASSRDYEQYF. CDR3 DNA: TGTGCCAGCAGTCGAGACTACGAGCAGTACTTC.

This clonotype has more than one count but fewer than ten. J is TRBJ2-3 and V is TRBV6-1, with 8 bases matching TRBD2. V dropped 7 bases and J dropped 4; count of bases not matched to a gene: 10. Germline V CDR1 and CDR2: MNHNS, SASEGT. The CDR3 consists of 15 residues. CDR3 in DNA: TGTGCCAGCAACCTTCAAGCGGGAGTATCAGATACGCAGTATTTT. Amino acids: CASNLQAGVSDTQYF.

Ten or more counts support this clonotype. The chain combines TRBV27 with TRBJ2-5, with TRBD2 matching over 13 bases. The germline gives CDR1 MNHEY, CDR2 SMNVEV (reference sequence). There are 17 residues in the CDR3. Unmatched junction bases numbered 9, after V lost 4 bases and J lost 4 bases. The CDR3: CASSSRTSGRVGETQYF. The CDR3 DNA follows: TGTGCCAGCAGTTCCCGGACTAGCGGGAGAGTAGGAGAGACCCAGTACTTC.

This clonotype was seen repeatedly, ten times or more. The chain has TRBV20-1 and TRBJ2-7, with a tentative D call TRBD1 (6 bases). Trimming removed 4 bases at V and 3 bases at J, with 13 bases between. The CDR3 is made up of 13 amino acids. Germline CDR1 and CDR2: DFQATT and SNEGSKA (reference sequence). In DNA, the CDR3 is TGCAGTGCTATAACAGGGAGCCTCTACGAGCAGTACTTC. Encoded protein: CSAITGSLYEQYF.

This clonotype was seen repeatedly, ten times or more. The V call is TRBV27, the J call TRBJ2-4; D might be TRBD1 (5 bases). Germline-derived CDR1 and CDR2 are MNHEY and SMNVEV (reference sequence). Trimming took off 0 bases at V and 9 bases at J, with 15 bases between the two ends. The CDR3 totals 15 residues. Here the CDR3 reads CASSLSQGGIGIQYF. The CDR3 DNA reads as TGTGCCAGCAGTTTATCGCAGGGCGGAATCGGCATTCAGTACTTC.

The table lists this clonotype with a count of one. The chain links TRBV9 to TRBJ2-1, with 12 positions matching TRBD2. The CDR3 totals 16 residues. Germline V CDR1 and CDR2: SGDLS, YYNGEE. Trimming took 0 bases from V and 7 from J; bases not matched to a gene: 5. CDR3 amino acids: CASSVGTSGTMNEQFF. The DNA for the CDR3 is TGTGCCAGCAGCGTAGGGACTAGCGGGACCATGAATGAGCAGTTCTTC.

This clonotype was counted only a few times. This chain connects TRBV3-1 to TRBJ1-6; D not resolved. CDR1 is LGHDT and CDR2 is YNNKEL in the germline V gene (reference sequence). Trimming shortened V by 5 bases and J by 10 bases, and 12 bases separated the two germline ends. CDR3 length: 13 amino acids. Here the CDR3 reads CASSTLPRSPLHF. The CDR3 DNA sequence: TGTGCCAGCAGCACCCTACCACGGTCACCCCTCCACTTT. Drawing the rest from reference TRBV3-1 and TRBJ1-6, the complete variable domain is DTAVSQTPKYLVTQMGNDKSIKCEQNLGHDTMYWYKQDSKKFLKIMFSYNNKELIINETVPNRFSPKSPDKAHLNLHINSLELGDSAVYFCASSTLPRSPLHFGNGTRLTVT.

This clonotype was detected only a few times. The V and J genes are TRBV29-1 and TRBJ2-2, with D maybe TRBD1 (6 bases). The germline V and J ends were trimmed by 6 bases and 8 bases, with 10 bases remaining between them. Germline V gives CDR1 SQVTM, CDR2 ANQGSEA. The CDR3 runs 11 residues. The CDR3 DNA reads TGCAGCGTCCGGACAGTTGGGGAGCTGTTTTTT. Its translation: CSVRTVGELFF.

This clonotype was detected only a few times. This chain connects TRBV30 to TRBJ1-1; D remains ambiguous. The V end was cut by 6 bases, the J end by 5 bases, with 16 bases between. CDR1 is GTSNPN and CDR2 is SVGIG in the germline V gene (reference sequence). This CDR3 is 13 amino acids long. The CDR3 spells CACSLRTGTEAFF. The CDR3, as DNA: TGTGCCTGCAGCCTCCGGACTGGGACTGAAGCTTTCTTT.

This clonotype showed up just a few times. This sequence joins TRBV12-3 or TRBV12-4 and TRBJ2-1, with 8 positions matching TRBD2. This CDR3 has 15 amino acids. Trimming removed 1 base from V and 4 bases from J; junction bases left unmatched: 3. The CDR3 DNA follows: TGTGCCAGCAGTTTAGGGGCGGGAGGATACAATGAGCAGTTCTTC. Protein sequence: CASSLGAGGYNEQFF.

This clonotype was seen more than once but under ten times. V and J are TRBV12-3 or TRBV12-4 and TRBJ2-6, with 7 positions matching TRBD1. J lost 0 bases, V lost 4 bases, and 6 bases had no gene match. This CDR3 is 17 amino acids long. The CDR3 DNA sequence: TGTGCCAGCAGTTCCAGGACAGGACTCTCTGGGGCCAACGTCCTGACTTTC. Protein product: CASSSRTGLSGANVLTF.

This clonotype was observed many times. This sequence joins TRBV18 and TRBJ2-1; D is perhaps TRBD1 or TRBD2 (5 bases each). The V end was cut by 3 bases, the J end by 6 bases, with 9 bases between. Looked up from germline, CDR1 is KGHSH and CDR2 is LQKENI. CDR3 size: 13 residues. CDR3: CASSPGAANEQFF. CDR3 bases: TGTGCCAGCTCACCCGGGGCGGCCAATGAGCAGTTCTTC. Complete variable domain (other parts from reference TRBV18 and TRBJ2-1): NAGVMQNPRHLVRRRGQEARLRCSPMKGHSHVYWYRQLPEEGLKFMVYLQKENIIDESGMPKERFSAEFPKEGPSILRIQQVVRGDSAAYFCASSPGAANEQFFGPGTRLTVL.

This clonotype was detected a few times. The V and J genes are TRBV3-2 and TRBJ2-7; TRBD2, as called in the table, went unchecked against the DNA. TRBV3-2 is recorded as a pseudogene. This CDR3 comprises 13 residues. The CDR3: CASSQSSRREQYF. The CDR3 DNA is TGTGCCAGCAGCCAATCCTCCCGGAGGGAGCAGTACTTC.

This clonotype has ten or more counts. This chain joins TRBV6-2 or TRBV6-3 and TRBJ2-1; D unresolved. V was shortened by 11 bases and J by 9 bases, with 14 bases between the two germline ends. Germline assignment: CDR1 MNHEY and CDR2 SVGEGT. CDR3 length equals 11 residues. CDR3 nucleotides: TGTGCCCTCCCCCCCGTGTGTGAGCAGTTCTTC. Translation gives CALPPVCEQFF.